The next 2 T cell receptor beta chains were all read from a single sample in a study of control samples from healthy donors and cancer patients. The data were produced by immunoSEQ multiplex PCR, yet TCRdb's version contains in-frame clones alone and is incomplete. This table holds some 130,000 clones, over 85% found once. The sequencing sample was made of blood. These receptors were obtained from a man under 40 in good health.

This chain connects TRBV7-8 to TRBJ2-7; D is perhaps TRBD1 or TRBD2 (5 bases each). Trimming took off 2 bases at V and 5 bases at J, with 16 bases between the two ends. This CDR3 comprises 15 residues. Germline loops: CDR1 SGHVS, CDR2 FQNEAQ. This chain's CDR3 is CASSLSSQRGDEQYF. Written as DNA, the CDR3 is TGTGCCAGCAGCTTATCGAGTCAAAGGGGAGACGAGCAGTACTTC.

Remarks on this clone: An end of the junction does not agree with germline; a read error may underlie this. The CDR3 loop is CASSDSNEQFF. CDR3 in DNA: TGTGCCAGCAGTGACTCCAATGAGCAGTTCTTC. The chain is built from TRBV6-5 and TRBJ2-1, with D hard to call. CDR1 and CDR2 from the germline V gene are MNHEY and SVGAGI. The length of the CDR3 is 11 residues.